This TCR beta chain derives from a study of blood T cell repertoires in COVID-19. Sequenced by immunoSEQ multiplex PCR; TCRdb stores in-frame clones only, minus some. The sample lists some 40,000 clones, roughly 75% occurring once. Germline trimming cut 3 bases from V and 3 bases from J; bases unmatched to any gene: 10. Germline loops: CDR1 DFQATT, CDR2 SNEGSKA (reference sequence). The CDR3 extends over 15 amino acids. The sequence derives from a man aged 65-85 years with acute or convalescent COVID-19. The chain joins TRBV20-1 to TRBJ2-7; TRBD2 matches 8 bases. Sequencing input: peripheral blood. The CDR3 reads CSASIQRGPFYEQYF. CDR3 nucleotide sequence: TGCAGTGCTAGTATTCAGCGGGGGCCTTTCTACGAGCAGTACTTC.